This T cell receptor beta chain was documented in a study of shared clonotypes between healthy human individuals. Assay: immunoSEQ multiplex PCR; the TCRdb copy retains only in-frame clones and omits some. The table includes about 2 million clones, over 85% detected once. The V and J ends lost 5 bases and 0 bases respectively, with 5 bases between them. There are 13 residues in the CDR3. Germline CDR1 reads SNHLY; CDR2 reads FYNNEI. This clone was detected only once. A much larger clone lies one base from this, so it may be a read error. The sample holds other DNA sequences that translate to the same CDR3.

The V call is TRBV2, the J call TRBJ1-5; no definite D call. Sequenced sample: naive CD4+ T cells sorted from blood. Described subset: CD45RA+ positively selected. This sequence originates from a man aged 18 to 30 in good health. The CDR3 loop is CASSQGSNQPQHF. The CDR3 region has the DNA TGTGCCAGCAGTCAAGGTAGCAATCAGCCCCAGCATTTT.